Listed here are 14 T cell receptor beta chains from one sample, sequenced in a study of T-cell reconstitution after alpha-beta-depleted transplantation in children. Unique molecular identifiers were incorporated when the TCRbeta library was constructed. MiXCR was run by TCRdb on the PCR reads, yielding one entry per CDR3 protein. This table has 540,000 or so distinct CDR3 sequences, roughly 23% appearing once. The source was PBMCs, mostly from graft donor cells, collected 360 days after TCRalphabeta/CD19-depleted stem cell transplant. Source of these receptors: a boy younger than two who had a stem cell transplant for acute myeloid leukemia, so the T cells may come from the graft donor.

This clonotype was observed many times. CDR3 protein: CASSLLPESGTRYNEQFF. CDR3 DNA sequence: TGTGCCAGCAGCTTGTTGCCCGAATCCGGGACTAGATACAATGAGCAGTTCTTC. The V and J genes are TRBV5-8 and TRBJ2-1; 8 bases are shared with TRBD2. Germline assignment: CDR1 SGHTS and CDR2 YDEGEE. V shed 1 base and J 4 bases; nucleotides not matched to a gene: 13. CDR3 length: 18 amino acids.

The genes are TRBV24-1 and TRBJ2-1; 9 positions agree with TRBD2. CDR1 KGHDR and CDR2 SFDVKD come from the germline V gene. The ends lost 4 bases at V and 6 bases at J; junction bases unmatched: 6. The CDR3 totals 15 residues. The CDR3 DNA reads TGTGCCACCAGTGACCATAGCGGGGGTTTCAATGAGCAGTTCTTC. This codes for CATSDHSGGFNEQFF.

CDR3 sequence: CASSRDSYSNQPQHF. DNA of the CDR3: TGTGCCAGCAGCCGGGACAGTTATAGCAATCAGCCCCAGCATTTT. The chain recombines TRBV27 with TRBJ1-5; 7 nucleotides agree with TRBD1. The V gene end was trimmed by 6 bases and the J gene end by 0 bases; junction bases not matched to a gene: 5. The CDR3 totals 15 residues. The V gene's germline CDR1 is MNHEY and CDR2 SMNVEV (reference sequence).

This chain joins TRBV20-1 and TRBJ2-5, with D tentatively TRBD2 (6 bases). The CDR3 totals 15 residues. The germline CDR1 and CDR2 sequences are DFQATT and SNEGSKA (reference sequence). Trimming took off 3 bases at V and 0 bases at J, with 14 bases between the two ends. The CDR3 loop reads CSAREGTGYQETQYF. For the CDR3, the DNA is TGCAGTGCTAGGGAGGGCACGGGATACCAAGAGACCCAGTACTTC.

The V call is TRBV15, the J call TRBJ2-1; 11 bases fit TRBD2. The CDR3 has 15 residues. V was pared by 8 bases and J by 6 bases, with 9 bases of the junction left unmatched. Germline V CDR1 and CDR2: LNHNV, YYDKDF (reference sequence). CDR3 loop: CATDTGTSGFNEQFF. In nucleotides, the CDR3 is TGTGCCACCGATACCGGGACTAGCGGTTTCAATGAGCAGTTCTTC. The complete variable domain, with remaining parts taken from reference TRBV15 and TRBJ2-1, reads DAMVIQNPRYQVTQFGKPVTLSCSQTLNHNVMYWYQQKSSQAPKLLFHYYDKDFNNEADTPDNFQSRRPNTSFCFLDIRSPGLGDTAMYLCATDTGTSGFNEQFFGPGTRLTVL.

This clonotype was seen a handful of times. This chain joins TRBV20-1 and TRBJ2-1; no firm D call. Germline CDR1 reads DFQATT; CDR2 reads SNEGSKA (reference sequence). CDR3 size: 9 residues. The V and J ends lost 8 bases and 6 bases respectively, with 5 bases between them. This CDR3 reads CSPRNEQFF. The CDR3 DNA follows: TGCAGTCCCCGCAATGAGCAGTTCTTC.

The chain uses TRBV18 and TRBJ2-7, with D perhaps TRBD1 or TRBD2 (5 bases each). With 2 bases removed from V and 3 bases from J, the gap between germline ends came to 11 bases. CDR3 size: 14 residues. Germline assignment: CDR1 KGHSH and CDR2 LQKENI. The CDR3 spells CASSPVGGFYEQYF. Here the CDR3 DNA reads TGTGCCAGCTCACCAGTTGGGGGTTTCTACGAGCAGTACTTC.

About this clonotype itself: A much bigger clone sits one base away, suggesting this may be a read error. The chain is built from TRBV7-2 and TRBJ2-7; 7 bases are a match to TRBD1. The CDR3 runs to 15 residues. With 5 bases clipped from V and 4 bases from J, the junction kept 11 bases outside the gene matches. Germline V lookup: CDR1 SGHTA, CDR2 FQGNSA. In nucleotides, the CDR3 is TGTGCCAGCAGCCTTAACAGGGGAGTTTTATACGAGCAGTACTTC. Translating it yields CASSLNRGVLYEQYF.

This clonotype has a single count. This chain uses TRBV3-1 with TRBJ2-1; 10 bases are shared with TRBD2. The CDR3 sequence is 14 residues long. CDR1 and CDR2 from the germline V gene are LGHDT and YNNKEL (reference sequence). V was pared by 4 bases and J by 6 bases, with 3 bases of the junction left unmatched. CDR3 sequence reads: CASSLGLASNEQFF. DNA for the CDR3: TGTGCCAGCAGCCTGGGACTAGCGTCCAATGAGCAGTTCTTC.

J is TRBJ1-5 and V is TRBV20-1; D is unclear. V dropped 2 bases and J dropped 0 bases, with 17 bases sitting between them. Germline CDR1 reads DFQATT; CDR2 reads SNEGSKA (reference sequence). The CDR3 runs 17 residues. The CDR3 DNA reads as TGCAGTGCTAGAAGAGGAAGGACGGCCCATAGCAATCAGCCCCAGCATTTT. Its protein product is CSARRGRTAHSNQPQHF.

The rearrangement uses TRBV15 and TRBJ2-7, with 10 bases that match TRBD2. With V trimmed by 3 bases and J by 0 bases, 5 bases remained unmatched. This CDR3 region has 16 residues. CDR1 and CDR2 (germline): LNHNV, YYDKDF (reference sequence). CDR3 sequence: CATSSIPSGSSYEQYV. The CDR3 DNA reads TGTGCCACCAGCAGTATTCCTAGCGGGAGCTCCTACGAGCAGTACGTC.

This clonotype has only a few counts. The rearrangement joins TRBV2 to TRBJ2-7; D possibly corresponds to TRBD1 (5 bases). The germline gives CDR1 SNHLY, CDR2 FYNNEI. The V end lost 2 bases, the J end lost 2 bases, and 10 bases lay between the germline ends. CDR3 length equals 14 residues. This CDR3 is CASSESLRAYEQYV. The CDR3 DNA follows: TGTGCCAGCAGTGAAAGCCTCAGGGCCTACGAGCAGTACGTC.

The genes are TRBV11-2 and TRBJ2-5; D is possibly TRBD1 (6 bases). CDR1 is SGHAT and CDR2 is FQNNGV in the germline V gene. The CDR3 has 12 amino acids. The germline V and J ends were trimmed by 5 bases and 10 bases, with 14 bases remaining between them. This CDR3 is CASSLDQGNQYF. The CDR3 bases are TGTGCCAGCAGCCTGGACCAGGGGAACCAGTACTTC.

This clonotype was detected ten times or more. V usage is TRBV7-3 and J usage is TRBJ2-1; 8 positions agree with TRBD1. V dropped 6 bases and J dropped 0; count of bases not matched to a gene: 4. This CDR3 has 15 residues. The germline V gene has CDR1 SGHTA and CDR2 FQGTGA. CDR3 loop: CASSWDRSSYNEQFF. CDR3 coding DNA: TGTGCCAGCAGTTGGGACAGGAGCTCCTACAATGAGCAGTTCTTC.